What follows describes a single T cell receptor (beta chain). This sample is part of a study of blood T cell repertoires in COVID-19. The protocol was immunoSEQ multiplex PCR, while the TCRdb copy is restricted to in-frame clones and leaves out a portion. The table shows around 150,000 clones, with approximately 80% occurring only once. Sequencing was done on a sample of PBMCs or T cells enriched from blood (not recorded which). The receptor was derived from a man between 65 and 85 years old who had been exposed to COVID-19.

The CDR3 sequence is CATKGQGRSPLHF. The DNA of the CDR3 is TGTGCCACCAAGGGACAGGGGCGATCACCCCTCCACTTT. This chain links TRBV19 with TRBJ1-6; 10 positions match TRBD1. V shed 10 bases and J 10 bases; nucleotides not matched to a gene: 7. The CDR3 contains 13 residues. Germline V gives CDR1 LNHDA, CDR2 SQIVND (reference sequence).